The clone carrying this T cell receptor (beta chain) was counted ten times or more. The antigen is undetermined. The record originates from a study of human T cells and chemical hapten exposure. On the study more broadly: TCR yield per sample varied, mainly due to pooled library volumes.

From germline, CDR1 is SGHDT and CDR2 YYEEEE. Deletions cut 4 bases from V and 0 bases from J, with 11 bases between. The CDR3 is made up of 16 amino acids. Time point indicated: pre-sensitization, week 0. Treatment in this sample: therapeutic diphenylcyclopropenone sensitization with weekly scalp DPC. TCRdb reprocessed the RACE reads with MiXCR, giving one entry per CDR3 protein. The table records around 100,000 distinct CDR3 sequences, roughly 10% of them present only once. Findings and limits, study-wide: The presence of alopecia in the donors means their immune response may differ from healthy people's.

This sequence joins TRBV5-6 and TRBJ2-6; D ambiguous. The sample consisted of whole blood, taken in connection with sensitization to the hapten diphenylcyclopropenone (DPC). This clonotype originated in a woman aged 60 to 75 with alopecia areata. Some clones in this sample may be carry-over from other donors' samples. The CDR3 region is CASSPIQSSGANVLTF. CDR3 in DNA: TGTGCCAGCAGCCCAATACAGAGCTCTGGGGCCAACGTCCTGACTTTC.